The entry below describes one TCR beta chain. These data are taken from a study of blood T cell repertoires in COVID-19. V lost 7 bases, J lost 1 base, and 4 bases stayed unmatched. The CDR3 consists of 13 residues. Germline CDR1 reads SQVTM; CDR2 reads ANQGSEA. Authors' data handling: Estimated nucleated cell counts came from reference gene primer amplification. Some clones are missing from TCRdb's copy, which holds only in-frame ones; the method was immunoSEQ multiplex PCR. V and J calls and clone size are given by that table; D and trimming were obtained from the DNA. Here the sample spans over 250,000 clones, 80% to 90% being singletons.

Sequencing was done on a sample of peripheral blood. The chain carries TRBV29-1 and TRBJ2-5, with 9 bases matching TRBD1. This clonotype originated in a woman aged 50 to 60 who had recovered from COVID-19. The CDR3 sequence is CSDGQGLQETQYF. Here the CDR3 DNA reads TGCAGCGACGGACAGGGGCTCCAAGAGACCCAGTACTTC.